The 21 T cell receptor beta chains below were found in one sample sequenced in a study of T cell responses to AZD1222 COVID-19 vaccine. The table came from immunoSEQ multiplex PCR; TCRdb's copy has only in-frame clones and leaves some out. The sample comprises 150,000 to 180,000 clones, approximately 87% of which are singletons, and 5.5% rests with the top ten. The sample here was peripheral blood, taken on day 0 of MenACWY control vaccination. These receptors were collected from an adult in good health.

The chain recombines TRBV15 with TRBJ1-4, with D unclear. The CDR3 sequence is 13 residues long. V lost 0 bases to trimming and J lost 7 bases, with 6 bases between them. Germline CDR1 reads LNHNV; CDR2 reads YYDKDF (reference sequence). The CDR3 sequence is CATSRDTAEKLFF. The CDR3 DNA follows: TGTGCCACCAGCAGAGATACGGCTGAAAAACTGTTTTTT.

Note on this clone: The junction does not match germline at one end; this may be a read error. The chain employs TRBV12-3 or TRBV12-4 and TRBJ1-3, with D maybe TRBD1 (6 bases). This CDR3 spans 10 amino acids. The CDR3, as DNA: TGTGCCAGCACCCTAACCAGACAGGTCTTT. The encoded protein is CASTLTRQVF.

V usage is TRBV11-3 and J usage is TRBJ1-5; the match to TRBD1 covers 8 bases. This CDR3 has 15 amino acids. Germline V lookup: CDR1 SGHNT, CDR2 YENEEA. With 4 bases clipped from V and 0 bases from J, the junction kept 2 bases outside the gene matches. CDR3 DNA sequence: TGTGCCAGCAGCTCCGGACAGGGTAGCAATCAGCCCCAGCATTTT. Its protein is CASSSGQGSNQPQHF.

This chain's CDR3 is CASSMSSGGSYNEQFF. The CDR3 coding sequence is TGTGCCAGTAGTATGTCGTCCGGGGGCTCCTACAATGAGCAGTTCTTC. The chain couples TRBV19 to TRBJ2-1, with D possibly being TRBD2 (6 bases). Deletions cut 3 bases from V and 0 bases from J, with 12 bases between. The CDR3 length is 16 residues. Looked up from germline, CDR1 is LNHDA and CDR2 is SQIVND (reference sequence).

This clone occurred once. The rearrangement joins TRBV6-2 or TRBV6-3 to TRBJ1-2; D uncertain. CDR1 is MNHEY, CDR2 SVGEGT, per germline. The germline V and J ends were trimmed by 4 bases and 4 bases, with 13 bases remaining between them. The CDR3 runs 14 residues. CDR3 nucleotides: TGTGCCAGCAGTTCCCCCTCGTGGAGCTATGGCTACACCTTC. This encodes CASSSPSWSYGYTF.

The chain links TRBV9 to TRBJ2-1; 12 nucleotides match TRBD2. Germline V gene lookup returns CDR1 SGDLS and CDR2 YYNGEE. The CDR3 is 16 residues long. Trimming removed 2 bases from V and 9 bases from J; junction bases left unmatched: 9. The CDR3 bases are TGTGCCAGCAGCGTTGGACTAGCGGGACCCCTAAGTGAGCAGTTCTTC. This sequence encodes CASSVGLAGPLSEQFF.

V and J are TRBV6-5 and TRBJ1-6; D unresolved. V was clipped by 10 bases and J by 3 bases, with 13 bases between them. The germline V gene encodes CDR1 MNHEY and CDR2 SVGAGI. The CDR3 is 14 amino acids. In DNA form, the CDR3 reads TGTGCCACCCGAGGCACCGACTATAATTCACCCCTCCACTTT. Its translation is CATRGTDYNSPLHF.

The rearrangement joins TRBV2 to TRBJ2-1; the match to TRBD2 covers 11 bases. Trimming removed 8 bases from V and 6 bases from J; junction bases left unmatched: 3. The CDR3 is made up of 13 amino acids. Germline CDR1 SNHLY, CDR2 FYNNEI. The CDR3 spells CASETSGINEQFF. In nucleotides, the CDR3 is TGTGCCAGCGAGACTAGCGGGATCAATGAGCAGTTCTTC.

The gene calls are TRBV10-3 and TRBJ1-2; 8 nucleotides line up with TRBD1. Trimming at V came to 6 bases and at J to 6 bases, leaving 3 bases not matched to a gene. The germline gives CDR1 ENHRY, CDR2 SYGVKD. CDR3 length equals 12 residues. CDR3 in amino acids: CAISTTGDGYTF. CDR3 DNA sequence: TGTGCCATCAGCACGACAGGGGATGGCTACACCTTC.

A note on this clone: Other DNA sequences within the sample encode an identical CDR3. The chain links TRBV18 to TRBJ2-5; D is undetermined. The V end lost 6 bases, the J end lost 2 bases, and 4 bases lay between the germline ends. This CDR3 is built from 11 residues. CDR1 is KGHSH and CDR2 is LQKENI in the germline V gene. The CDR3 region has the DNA TGTGCCAGCTCCCCGCAAGAGACCCAGTACTTC. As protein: CASSPQETQYF. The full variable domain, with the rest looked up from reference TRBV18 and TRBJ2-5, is NAGVMQNPRHLVRRRGQEARLRCSPMKGHSHVYWYRQLPEEGLKFMVYLQKENIIDESGMPKERFSAEFPKEGPSILRIQQVVRGDSAAYFCASSPQETQYFGPGTRLLVL.

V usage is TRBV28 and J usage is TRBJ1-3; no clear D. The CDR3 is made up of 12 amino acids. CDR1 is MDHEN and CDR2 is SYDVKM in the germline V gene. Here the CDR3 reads CGAVGPGNTIYF. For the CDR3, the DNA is TGTGGAGCCGTTGGGCCCGGAAACACCATATATTTT. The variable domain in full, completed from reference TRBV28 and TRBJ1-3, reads DVKVTQSSRYLVKRTGEKVFLECVQDMDHENMFWYRQDPGLGLRLIYFSYDVKMKEKGDIPEGYSVSREKKERFSLILESASTNQTSMYLCGAVGPGNTIYFGEGSWLTVV.

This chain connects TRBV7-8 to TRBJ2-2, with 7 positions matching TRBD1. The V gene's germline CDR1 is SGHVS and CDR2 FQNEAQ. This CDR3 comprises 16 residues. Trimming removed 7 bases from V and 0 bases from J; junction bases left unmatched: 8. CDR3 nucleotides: TGTGCCAGCAACCCCTTGGGACAGTCGAACACCGGGGAGCTGTTTTTT. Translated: CASNPLGQSNTGELFF.

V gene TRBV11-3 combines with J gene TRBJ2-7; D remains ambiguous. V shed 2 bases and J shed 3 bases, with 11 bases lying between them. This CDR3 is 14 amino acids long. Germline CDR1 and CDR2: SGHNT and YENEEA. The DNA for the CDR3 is TGTGCCAGCAGCTTATCCGGGCAGAACTACGAGCAGTACTTC. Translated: CASSLSGQNYEQYF.

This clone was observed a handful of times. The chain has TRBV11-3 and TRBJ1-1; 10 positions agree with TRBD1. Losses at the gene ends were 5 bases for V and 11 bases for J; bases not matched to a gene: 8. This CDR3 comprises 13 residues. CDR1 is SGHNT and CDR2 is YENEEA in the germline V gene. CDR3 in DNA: TGTGCCAGCAGCCCAGGACAGGGGGGGAGCGCTTTCTTT. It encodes CASSPGQGGSAFF.

The CDR3 spells CSVMDINYGYTF. CDR3 sequence (DNA): TGCAGCGTCATGGACATTAACTATGGCTACACCTTC. The chain combines TRBV29-1 with TRBJ1-2; the D gene is possibly TRBD1 (5 bases). The V and J ends lost 6 bases and 1 base respectively, with 9 bases between them. Germline CDR1 reads SQVTM; CDR2 reads ANQGSEA. The CDR3 covers 12 residues. Combining the CDR3 with reference TRBV29-1 and TRBJ1-2 gives the whole variable domain SAVISQKPSRDICQRGTSLTIQCQVDSQVTMMFWYRQQPGQSLTLIATANQGSEATYESGFVIDKFPISRPNLTFSTLTVSNMSPEDSSIYLCSVMDINYGYTFGSGTRLTVV.

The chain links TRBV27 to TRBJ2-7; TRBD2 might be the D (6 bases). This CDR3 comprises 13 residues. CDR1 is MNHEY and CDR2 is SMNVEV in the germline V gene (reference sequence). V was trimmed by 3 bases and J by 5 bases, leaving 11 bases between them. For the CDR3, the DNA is TGTGCCAGCAGTTTTGAGGGGAGGAACGAGCAGTACTTC. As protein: CASSFEGRNEQYF.

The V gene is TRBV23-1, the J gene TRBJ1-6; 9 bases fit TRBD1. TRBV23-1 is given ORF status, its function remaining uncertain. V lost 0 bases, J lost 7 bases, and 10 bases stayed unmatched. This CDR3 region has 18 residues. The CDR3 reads CASSQSILGTGRNSPLHF. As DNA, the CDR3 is TGCGCCAGCAGTCAATCTATTCTCGGGACAGGGAGAAATTCACCCCTCCACTTT.

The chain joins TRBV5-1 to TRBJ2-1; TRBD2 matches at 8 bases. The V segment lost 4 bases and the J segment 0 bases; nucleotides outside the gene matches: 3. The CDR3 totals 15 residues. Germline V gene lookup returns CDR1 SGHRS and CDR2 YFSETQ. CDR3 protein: CASSAGGNSYNEQFF. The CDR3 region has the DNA TGCGCCAGCAGCGCGGGGGGCAACTCCTACAATGAGCAGTTCTTC.

CDR3 amino acids: CATSDGGYNEQFF. CDR3 DNA sequence: TGTGCCACCAGTGACGGGGGCTACAATGAGCAGTTCTTC. V usage is TRBV24-1 and J usage is TRBJ2-1; D possibly corresponds to TRBD2 (6 bases). The V and J ends lost 4 bases and 3 bases respectively, with 6 bases between them. Germline V gene data show CDR1 as KGHDR and CDR2 as SFDVKD. The CDR3 consists of 13 residues.

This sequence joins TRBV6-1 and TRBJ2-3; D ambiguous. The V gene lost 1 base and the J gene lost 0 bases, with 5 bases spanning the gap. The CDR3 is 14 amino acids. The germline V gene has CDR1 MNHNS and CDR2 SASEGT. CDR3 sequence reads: CASSEGPSTDTQYF. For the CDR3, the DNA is TGTGCCAGCAGTGAAGGCCCCAGCACAGATACGCAGTATTTT.

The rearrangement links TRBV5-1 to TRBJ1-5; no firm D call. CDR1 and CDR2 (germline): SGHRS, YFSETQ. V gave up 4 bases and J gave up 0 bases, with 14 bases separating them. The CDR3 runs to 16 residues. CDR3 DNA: TGCGCCAGCAGCCCGACGTTACAACTTAGCAATCAGCCCCAGCATTTT. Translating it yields CASSPTLQLSNQPQHF.